What follows are 14 T cell receptor beta chains derived from one specimen sequenced in a study of cytomegalovirus exposure and HLA in healthy donors. PCR involved 60 Vbeta and 13 Jbeta primers. TCRdb's table, derived via immunoSEQ multiplex PCR, lists solely in-frame clones and lacks some. Among around 50,000 clones, roughly 53% were seen once, and the ten largest hold about 12%. The sequenced sample was PBMCs. The receptors originated from a human donor in good health.

The V and J genes are TRBV7-9 and TRBJ1-2; 7 bases match TRBD1. After removal of 5 bases from V and 7 bases from J, the junction contained 7 bases not matched to a gene. Germline V gene data show CDR1 as SEHNR and CDR2 as FQNEAQ (reference sequence). The CDR3 has 13 amino acids. The CDR3 coding sequence is TGTGCCAGCAGCCCAGAGGGGGCGATTGGCTACACCTTC. This encodes CASSPEGAIGYTF.

This sequence joins TRBV6-5 and TRBJ1-1; tentatively, D is TRBD1 (5 bases). This CDR3 has 14 amino acids. The ends were cut back, 7 bases at V and 0 bases at J, with 12 bases in the middle. CDR1 is MNHEY and CDR2 is SVGAGI in the germline V gene. CDR3: CASNLGGLNTEAFF. The CDR3 nucleotides read TGTGCCAGCAACCTGGGGGGTTTGAACACTGAAGCTTTCTTT.

The chain combines TRBV5-1 with TRBJ2-1; 9 positions match TRBD2. With V trimmed by 2 bases and J by 4 bases, 4 bases remained unmatched. CDR3 length equals 15 residues. Looked up from germline, CDR1 is SGHRS and CDR2 is YFSETQ. As DNA, the CDR3 is TGCGCCAGCAGCTTAGGGCTAGCGGGGTACAATGAGCAGTTCTTC. Residues: CASSLGLAGYNEQFF.

This chain uses TRBV4-1 with TRBJ2-2; 16 bases fit TRBD2. V lost 3 bases to trimming and J lost 5 bases; unmatched junction nucleotides: 6. This CDR3 spans 18 amino acids. Germline V gene data show CDR1 as MGHRA and CDR2 as YSYEKL. In DNA form, the CDR3 reads TGCGCCAGCAGCCAGGGACTAGCGGGGGGGCCAGGGACCGGGGAGCTGTTTTTT. Its protein is CASSQGLAGGPGTGELFF.

The chain carries TRBV7-2 and TRBJ1-1; possible D gene TRBD1, 6 bases. The CDR3 loop spans 13 amino acids. The V end was cut by 4 bases, the J end by 3 bases, with 9 bases between. Per germline, CDR1 SGHTA and CDR2 FQGNSA. Here the CDR3 DNA reads TGTGCCAGCAGCTCACAGGGTTACACTGAAGCTTTCTTT. Protein product: CASSSQGYTEAFF.

This chain joins TRBV6-1 and TRBJ2-3, with 7 bases aligning to TRBD1. The CDR3 extends over 19 amino acids. V dropped 4 bases and J dropped 2; count of bases not matched to a gene: 18. From germline, CDR1 is MNHNS and CDR2 SASEGT. The CDR3, as DNA: TGTGCCAGCAGTGGGGACAGATTCATTCGACCTACTTACACAGATACGCAGTATTTT. Translation gives CASSGDRFIRPTYTDTQYF.

The gene calls are TRBV19 and TRBJ2-7, with 7 bases identical to TRBD2. Per the germline V gene, CDR1 is LNHDA and CDR2 is SQIVND (reference sequence). The length of the CDR3 is 13 residues. The V gene end was trimmed by 6 bases and the J gene end by 7 bases; junction bases not matched to a gene: 9. Written as DNA, the CDR3 is TGTGCCAGTAGCCGGGGGAGGGACCGGGAGCAGTACTTC. As protein: CASSRGRDREQYF.

The chain uses TRBV7-9 and TRBJ1-1; D call uncertain. CDR3 length: 12 residues. The V end lost 4 bases, the J end lost 6 bases, and 9 bases lay between the germline ends. Germline V gene sequence: CDR1 SEHNR, CDR2 FQNEAQ (reference sequence). The DNA of the CDR3 is TGTGCCAGCAGCTCCGAAACTGCTGAAGCTTTCTTT. Its protein is CASSSETAEAFF. Combining the CDR3 with reference TRBV7-9 and TRBJ1-1 gives the whole variable domain DTGVSQNPRHKITKRGQNVTFRCDPISEHNRLYWYRQTLGQGPEFLTYFQNEAQLEKSRLLSDRFSAERPKGSFSTLEIQRTEQGDSAMYLCASSSETAEAFFGQGTRLTVV.

The genes are TRBV30 and TRBJ1-1; 8 nucleotides match TRBD1. Germline CDR1 and CDR2: GTSNPN and SVGIG (reference sequence). After removal of 2 bases from V and 10 bases from J, the junction contained 12 bases not matched to a gene. There are 14 residues in the CDR3. The CDR3 protein is CAWSSGQGRGGAFF. As DNA, the CDR3 is TGTGCCTGGAGTTCAGGACAGGGACGGGGAGGAGCTTTCTTT.

The chain uses TRBV7-9 and TRBJ1-1; a possible D gene is TRBD1 (5 bases). Trimming took off 0 bases at V and 0 bases at J, with 5 bases between the two ends. CDR3 length: 14 residues. Looked up from germline, CDR1 is SEHNR and CDR2 is FQNEAQ (reference sequence). This chain's CDR3 is CASSLAGVNTEAFF. CDR3 coding DNA: TGTGCCAGCAGCTTAGCAGGGGTGAACACTGAAGCTTTCTTT. Filled out from reference TRBV7-9 and TRBJ1-1, the complete variable domain reads DTGVSQNPRHKITKRGQNVTFRCDPISEHNRLYWYRQTLGQGPEFLTYFQNEAQLEKSRLLSDRFSAERPKGSFSTLEIQRTEQGDSAMYLCASSLAGVNTEAFFGQGTRLTVV.

This chain links TRBV14 with TRBJ2-1; 8 nucleotides align to TRBD2. Per the germline V gene, CDR1 is SGHDN and CDR2 is FVKESK. Trimming took 2 bases from V and 7 from J; bases not matched to a gene: 10. This CDR3 contains 16 residues. The CDR3 DNA follows: TGTGCCAGCAGCCAAAGGTTCGGGACTAGTGTGAATGAGCAGTTCTTC. This encodes CASSQRFGTSVNEQFF.

This clone was detected only a few times. The chain is built from TRBV7-8 and TRBJ1-2; TRBD1 matches at 12 bases. With V trimmed by 0 bases and J by 7 bases, 3 bases remained unmatched. Germline values: CDR1 SGHVS, CDR2 FQNEAQ. The CDR3 has 15 amino acids. The CDR3 spells CASSLAGQGASGYTF. The CDR3 DNA reads TGTGCCAGCAGCTTAGCGGGACAGGGGGCGAGTGGCTACACCTTC.

This clone was seen a handful of times. The rearrangement uses TRBV11-2 and TRBJ2-5; TRBD1 might be the D (6 bases). Germline V gene lookup returns CDR1 SGHAT and CDR2 FQNNGV. There are 13 residues in the CDR3. V was pared by 5 bases and J by 3 bases, with 10 bases between. The CDR3 nucleotides read TGTGCCAGCAGCCGACAGGAAAAAGAGACCCAGTACTTC. This translates into CASSRQEKETQYF.

Worth noting for this clone: At one of its ends the junction is not consistent with the germline gene, which may arise from a read error. V is TRBV19 and J is TRBJ1-1; D is ambiguous. The CDR3 covers 14 residues. Per germline, CDR1 LNHDA and CDR2 SQIVND (reference sequence). CDR3 in amino acids: CASNRGFLNTEAFF. In DNA form, the CDR3 reads TGTGCAAGTAATCGGGGATTTTTGAACACTGAAGCTTTCTTT.